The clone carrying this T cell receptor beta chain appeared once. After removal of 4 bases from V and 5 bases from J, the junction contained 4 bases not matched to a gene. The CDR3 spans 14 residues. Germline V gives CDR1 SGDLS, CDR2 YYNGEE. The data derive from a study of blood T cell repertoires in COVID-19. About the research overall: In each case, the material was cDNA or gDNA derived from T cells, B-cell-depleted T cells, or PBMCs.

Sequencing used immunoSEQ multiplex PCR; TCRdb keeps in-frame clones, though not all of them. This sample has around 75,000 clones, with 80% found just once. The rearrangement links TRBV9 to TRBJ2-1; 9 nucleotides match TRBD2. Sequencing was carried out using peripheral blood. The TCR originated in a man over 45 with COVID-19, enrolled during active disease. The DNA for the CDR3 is TGTGCCAGCAGCCCAGGGACTAGCCACAATGAGCAGTTCTTC. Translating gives CASSPGTSHNEQFF.